This T cell receptor (beta chain) was observed in a study of blood T cell repertoires in COVID-19. Study summary: PBMCs, B-cell-depleted T cells, or T cells were the source of the cDNA or gDNA that made up the material.

From germline, CDR1 is MDHEN and CDR2 SYDVKM. V trimming: 5 bases; J trimming: 1 base; junction bases outside the gene matches: 8. This CDR3 is built from 16 residues. Original data processing: Nucleated cell counts were estimated from reference gene primer amplification. Data came from immunoSEQ multiplex PCR; TCRdb stores just in-frame clones and leaves some out. Clone size and the V and J calls come from that table; the DNA yielded D and trimming. Among 85,000 to 130,000 clones listed, 90% to 95% were seen once. The TCR comes from a human donor in a cohort sampled during active COVID-19. The chain couples TRBV28 to TRBJ2-7; 10 positions match TRBD1. Sequenced sample: peripheral blood. The CDR3 is CASSLEWDRGSYEQYF. Here the CDR3 DNA reads TGTGCCAGCAGTCTCGAATGGGACAGGGGATCCTACGAGCAGTACTTC.